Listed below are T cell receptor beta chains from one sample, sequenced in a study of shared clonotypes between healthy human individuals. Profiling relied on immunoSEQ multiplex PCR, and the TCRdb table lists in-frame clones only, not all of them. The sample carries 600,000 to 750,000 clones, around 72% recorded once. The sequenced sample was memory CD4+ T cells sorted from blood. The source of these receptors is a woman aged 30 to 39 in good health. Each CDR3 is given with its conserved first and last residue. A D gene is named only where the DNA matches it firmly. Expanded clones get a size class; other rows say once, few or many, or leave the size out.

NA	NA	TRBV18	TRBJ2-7	TGTGCCAGCTCACCGGGAGCCTACGAGCAGTACTTC	CASSPGAYEQYF
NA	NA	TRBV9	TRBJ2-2	TGTGCCAGCAGCGTGGGGAGAGCGAACACCGGGGAGCTGTTTTTT	CASSVGRANTGELFF
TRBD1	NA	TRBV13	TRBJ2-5	TGTGCCAGCAGCTTTAACAGGGGTGGGAGTACAGAGACCCAGTACTTC	CASSFNRGGSTETQYF
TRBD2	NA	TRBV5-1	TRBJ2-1	TGCGCCAGCAGCTTGGTTCCGACTAGCGGGAGTAATGAGCAGTTCTTC	CASSLVPTSGSNEQFF
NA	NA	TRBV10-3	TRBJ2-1	TGTGCCATCAGTGTTTCGCTAAGAGACAATGAGCAGTTCTTC	CAISVSLRDNEQFF
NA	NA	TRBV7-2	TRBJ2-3	TGTGCCAGCAGCTTGGGTCCCGGGAAAGCAGATACGCAGTATTTT	CASSLGPGKADTQYF
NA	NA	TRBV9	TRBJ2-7	TGTGCCAGCAGCGTAGCTACGGGGCAGTCCTACGAGCAGTACTTC	CASSVATGQSYEQYF
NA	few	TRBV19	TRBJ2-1	TGTGCCAGTAGTATTGCCCCCATCCAGGGGTTCCTCTCCTACAATGAGCAGTTCTTC	CASSIAPIQGFLSYNEQFF
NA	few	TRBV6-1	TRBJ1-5	TGTGCCAGCAGTGAAATCCGGGGCAATCAGCCCCAGCATTTT	CASSEIRGNQPQHF
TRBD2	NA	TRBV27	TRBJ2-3	TGTGCCAGCAGTTCTCTAGCGGGAGCTTGGAGGCAGTATTTT	CASSSLAGAWRQYF
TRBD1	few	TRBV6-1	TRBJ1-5	TGTGCCAGCAGTTCCCAGGGGGGGAATCAGCCCCAGCATTTT	CASSSQGGNQPQHF
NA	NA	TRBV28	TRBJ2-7	TGTGCCAGCAGCGATGGGGCCAAGTCGGACGAGCAGTACTTC	CASSDGAKSDEQYF
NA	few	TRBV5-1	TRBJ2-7	TGCGCCAGCAGCTTGGTACCAGGGACGGGAGAATACTACGAGCAGTACTTC	CASSLVPGTGEYYEQYF
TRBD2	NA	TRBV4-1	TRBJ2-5	TGCGCCAGCAGCCAAGAGAGGGGAGGGGAACAAGAGACCCAGTACTTC	CASSQERGGEQETQYF
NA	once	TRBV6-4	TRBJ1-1	TGTGCCAGCAGTGACCCGGACAGCCAAAGTACAAGGAACACTGAAGCTTTCTTT	CASSDPDSQSTRNTEAFF
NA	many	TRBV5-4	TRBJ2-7	TGTGCCAGCAGCTTGAGCTCCTACGAGCAGTACTTC	CASSLSSYEQYF
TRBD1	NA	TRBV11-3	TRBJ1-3	TGTGCCAGCAGCGGACAGGGGGATAATTCTGGAAACACCATATATTTT	CASSGQGDNSGNTIYF
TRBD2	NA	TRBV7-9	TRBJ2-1	TGTGCCAGCAGCCGTCACTGGACTAGCGGAACTTACAATGAGCAGTTCTTC	CASSRHWTSGTYNEQFF
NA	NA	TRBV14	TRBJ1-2	TGTGCCAGCAGCCGGACGGATCTTGGCTACACCTTC	CASSRTDLGYTF
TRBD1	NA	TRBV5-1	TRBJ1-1	TGCGCCAGCAGCTTGGACAGGGGAAACACTGAAGCTTTCTTT	CASSLDRGNTEAFF
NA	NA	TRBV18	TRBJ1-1	TGTGCCAGCTCACCCGCTACGGGAGTGAACACTGAAGCTTTCTTT	CASSPATGVNTEAFF
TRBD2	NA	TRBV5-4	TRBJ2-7	TGTGCCAGCAGGCCGGGACTAGCGGGTTCCACAGGTATCTACGAGCAGTACTTC	CASRPGLAGSTGIYEQYF
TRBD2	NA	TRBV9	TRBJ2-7	TGTGCCAGCAGCTCCAGCGGGAGGCTCGACGAGCAGTACTTC	CASSSSGRLDEQYF
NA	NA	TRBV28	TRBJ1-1	TGTGCCAGCAGTATCACCCGGGCGGCTTTCTTT	CASSITRAAFF
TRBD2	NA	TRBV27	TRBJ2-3	TGTGCCAGCAGTCCGGGAAGACTAGCGGGAGCAGATACGCAGTATTTT	CASSPGRLAGADTQYF
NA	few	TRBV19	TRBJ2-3	TGTGCCAGTAGTATTACAGATACGCAGTATTTT	CASSITDTQYF
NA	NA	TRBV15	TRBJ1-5	TGTGCCACCGCTGCGGGAGAACGCGGGAAGCCCCAGCATTTT	CATAAGERGKPQHF
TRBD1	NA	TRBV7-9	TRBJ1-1	TGTGCCAGCAGCAGACAGGGGGGCCCCCATGAAGCTTTCTTT	CASSRQGGPHEAFF
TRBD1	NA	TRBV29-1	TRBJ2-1	TGCAGCGTCGCAGGGGACAGGTACAATGAGCAGTTCTTC	CSVAGDRYNEQFF
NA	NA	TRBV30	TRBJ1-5	TGTGCCTGGAGTCCAGGTTATAGCAATCAGCCCCAGCATTTT	CAWSPGYSNQPQHF
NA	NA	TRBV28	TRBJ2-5	TGTGCCAGCAGTTTAGGAGGCGACAGATTAGAGACCCAGTACTTC	CASSLGGDRLETQYF
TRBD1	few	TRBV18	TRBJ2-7	TGTGCCAGCTCAGAGGGACAGCTGCTAGAGCAGTACTTC	CASSEGQLLEQYF
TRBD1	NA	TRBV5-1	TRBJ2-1	TGCGCCAGCAGCTTTAGGACAGGGGGCTTTAATGAGCAGTTCTTC	CASSFRTGGFNEQFF
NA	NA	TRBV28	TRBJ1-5	TGTGCCAGCAGCCGACGACCGACCCTCCACCAGCCCCAGCATTTT	CASSRRPTLHQPQHF
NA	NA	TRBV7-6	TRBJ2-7	TGTGCCAGCTCCTCCCCGTCCGGGACCCGCGAGCAGTACTTC	CASSSPSGTREQYF
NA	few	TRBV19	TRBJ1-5	TGTGCCAGTAGTCCTGGGCAGAGATATCAGCCCCAGCATTTT	CASSPGQRYQPQHF
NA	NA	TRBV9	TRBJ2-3	TGTGCCAGCAGCGTCCTACAGGGAGAGGCAGATACGCAGTATTTT	CASSVLQGEADTQYF
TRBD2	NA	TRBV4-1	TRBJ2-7	TGCGCCAGCAGCCCTCCGGGACTAGCGGCAACCTACGAGCAGTACTTC	CASSPPGLAATYEQYF
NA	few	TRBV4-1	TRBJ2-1	TGCGCCAGCAGCCAAGCGAGCTACAATGAGCAGTTCTTC	CASSQASYNEQFF
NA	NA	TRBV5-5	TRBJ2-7	TGTGCCAGCAGCTTGGGTCTCGGGGCGAGCTCCTACGAGCAGTACTTC	CASSLGLGASSYEQYF
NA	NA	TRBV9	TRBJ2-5	TGTGCCAGCAGCCCACGAGGGACATTCCAAGAGACCCAGTACTTC	CASSPRGTFQETQYF
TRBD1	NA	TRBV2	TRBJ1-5	TGTGCCAGCAGTGTGGGACAGGGGGCAAGGAAGAATCAGCCCCAGCATTTT	CASSVGQGARKNQPQHF
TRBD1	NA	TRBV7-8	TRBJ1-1	TGTGCCAGCAGCTTAGTTTGGGGACAGACCGAGAACACTGAAGCTTTCTTT	CASSLVWGQTENTEAFF
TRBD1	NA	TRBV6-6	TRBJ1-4	TGTGCCAGCAGCCGGGGACAGGAAACCTTTAATGAAAAACTGTTTTTT	CASSRGQETFNEKLFF
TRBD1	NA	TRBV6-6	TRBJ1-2	TGTGCCAGCAGTCCCGACAGGGGAAGTGGCTACACCTTC	CASSPDRGSGYTF
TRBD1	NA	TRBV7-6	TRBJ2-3	TGTGCCAGCAGGCCACAGGGGCGGGCAGATACGCAGTATTTT	CASRPQGRADTQYF
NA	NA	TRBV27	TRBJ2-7	TGTGCCAGCAGGGCGGGGGCGCCGGGCTCCTACGAGCAGTACTTC	CASRAGAPGSYEQYF
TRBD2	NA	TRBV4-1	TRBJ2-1	TGCGCCAGCAGCCGAGGACTAGCGGGCAGCGGCAATGAGCAGTTCTTC	CASSRGLAGSGNEQFF
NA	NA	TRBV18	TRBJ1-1	TGTGCCAGCTCACCACGGGCCGCTGAAGCTTTCTTT	CASSPRAAEAFF
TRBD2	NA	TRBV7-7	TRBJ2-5	TGTGCCAGCAGCTTAGGTAGCGGGAGACAAGAGACCCAGTACTTC	CASSLGSGRQETQYF
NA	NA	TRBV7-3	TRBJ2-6	TGTGCCAGCAGCTCATTTGGGGCGTTGGCCCCACTGGCCAACGTCCTGACTTTC	CASSSFGALAPLANVLTF